The rows below give T cell receptor beta chains drawn from one sample of a study of identical twins. TCRdb processed the 5' RACE reads anew with MiXCR; each CDR3 protein has one entry. This sample has some 1,600,000 distinct CDR3 sequences; about 31% occur once, and the top ten carry about 0.3%. What was sequenced was cord blood. These receptors were taken from a newborn girl in good health. Both conserved end residues are part of each CDR3. A D gene is named only where the DNA matches it firmly.

TRBJ2-3,TRBV9,TRBD2,CASSVEPSGTGADTQYF
TRBJ1-5,TRBV7-2,TRBD1,CASSMALRGSQPQHF
TRBJ2-7,TRBV12-3/TRBV12-4,-,CASSLEGGGHPYYEQYF
TRBJ1-1,TRBV25-1,-,CASSRGAGTEAFF
TRBJ2-1,TRBV5-1,TRBD2,CASSLAELAGGNEQFF
TRBJ1-1,TRBV29-1,-,CSVGAGSLNTGAFF
TRBJ2-1,TRBV25-1,-,CASSDIRARTYNEQFF
TRBJ1-2,TRBV21-1,-,CASFEGQGNYGYTF
TRBJ2-2,TRBV7-9,TRBD1,CASSSGRGTTGELFF
TRBJ1-5,TRBV19,-,CASSIRDNQPQHF
TRBJ2-1,TRBV11-2,-,CASSLEAGFGYEQFF
TRBJ1-5,TRBV6-2/TRBV6-3,-,CASSYLGRAYNQPQHF
TRBJ2-3,TRBV20-1,-,CSARDPTRRLSDTQYF
TRBJ1-2,TRBV12-3/TRBV12-4,-,CASSFGPSVGYTF
TRBJ1-5,TRBV7-2,-,CASSRTAQPSNQPQHF
TRBJ2-7,TRBV30,-,CAWYEQYF
TRBJ2-1,TRBV21-1,-,CASSKSRQAYNEQFF
TRBJ2-3,TRBV3-1,TRBD2,CASSPPGLAGMTDTQYF
TRBJ2-7,TRBV29-1,TRBD2,CSVWTSGRYEQYF
TRBJ2-7,TRBV20-1,TRBD2,CSGTSGPYEQYF
TRBJ2-4,TRBV20-1,TRBD2,CSAMDPSGRAGNIQYF
TRBJ1-2,TRBV29-1,TRBD1,CSVRDRANYGYTF
TRBJ2-1,TRBV7-2,TRBD1,CASSLAHRGSYNEQFF
TRBJ2-3,TRBV14,-,CASSQVFGGGPSDTQYF
TRBJ2-1,TRBV24-1,-,CATSDLVTGLNEQFF
-,TRBV11-2,-,CASSSARGRGIQYF
TRBJ2-5,TRBV27,-,CASSLWPAFQETQYF
TRBJ2-1,TRBV29-1,-,CSVENYNEQFF
TRBJ2-7,TRBV20-1,-,CSANGPKTGPLYEQYF
TRBJ1-2,TRBV20-1,TRBD1,CSAGGRGHPNYGYTF
TRBJ1-2,TRBV7-9,-,CASSLSYGNYGYTF
-,TRBV29-1,TRBD2,CSVEARAGLAGLYNEQYF
TRBJ2-5,TRBV7-9,-,CASSLSRVIGSGDEQYF
TRBJ1-6,TRBV20-1,TRBD1,CSGPGQGNSPLHF
TRBJ2-3,TRBV7-2,TRBD2,CASSSLSGRSSYF
TRBJ2-7,TRBV3-1,TRBD2,CASSQGPSGSSYEQYF
TRBJ2-5,TRBV4-2,-,CASSQGVLGLCQETQYF
TRBJ2-7,TRBV7-6,TRBD2,CASTHSTSGEQYF
TRBJ2-7,TRBV20-1,TRBD2,CSAGPGTRNYEQYF
TRBJ2-2,TRBV29-1,TRBD1,CSVETGVGGELFF
TRBJ2-7,TRBV10-3,TRBD2,CAISGAGGYEQYF
TRBJ2-1,TRBV20-1,TRBD2,CSVPLAGGSNEQFF
TRBJ1-3,TRBV10-3,-,CAISEFGATGNTIYF
TRBJ1-4,TRBV12-3/TRBV12-4,-,CASSSPGGGPNEKLFF